This TCR beta chain was sequenced during a study of OX40 agonist ivuxolimab in advanced cancers. The J segment lost 1 base and the V segment lost 0 bases, leaving 2 bases of the junction unmatched. There are 15 residues in the CDR3. Germline CDR1 is ENHRY and CDR2 is SYGVKD. The repertoire was sequenced with immunoSEQ multiplex PCR; TCRdb's copy has only in-frame clones and lacks some. The repertoire holds tens of thousands of clones, with about 73% as singletons. This specimen consisted of CD4+ or CD8+ T cells sorted from blood, obtained in a trial of the OX40 agonist ivuxolimab. The source is an adult with an advanced solid tumor such as melanoma, head and neck, liver or kidney cancer. This sequence joins TRBV10-3 and TRBJ1-1, with TRBD1 matching over 7 bases. CDR3 bases: TGTGCCATCAGTGAGTCGACAGGGTCGAACACTGAAGCTTTCTTT. Translated: CAISESTGSNTEAFF.